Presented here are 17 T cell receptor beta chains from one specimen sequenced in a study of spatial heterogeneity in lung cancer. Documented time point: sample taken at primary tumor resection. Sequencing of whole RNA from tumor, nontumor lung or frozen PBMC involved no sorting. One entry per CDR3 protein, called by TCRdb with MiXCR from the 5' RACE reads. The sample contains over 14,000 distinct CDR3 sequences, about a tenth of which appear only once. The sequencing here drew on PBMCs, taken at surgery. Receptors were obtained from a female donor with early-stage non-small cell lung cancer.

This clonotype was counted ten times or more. The CDR3 DNA is TGTGCCAGCAGCCCTCGAGGGACTAGCGGGGGTGTCGAGCAGTACTTC. It is translated as CASSPRGTSGGVEQYF. The rearrangement uses TRBV9 and TRBJ2-7; 14 bases are a match to TRBD2. Germline V gene lookup returns CDR1 SGDLS and CDR2 YYNGEE. Trimming took 4 bases from V and 6 from J; bases not matched to a gene: 9. The CDR3 covers 16 residues.

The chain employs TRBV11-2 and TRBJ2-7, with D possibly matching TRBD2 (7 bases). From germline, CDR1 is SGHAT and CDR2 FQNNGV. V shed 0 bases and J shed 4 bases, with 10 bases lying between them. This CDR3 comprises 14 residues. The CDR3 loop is CASSLDGGAYEQYF. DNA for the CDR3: TGTGCCAGCAGCTTAGATGGGGGGGCTTACGAGCAGTACTTC.

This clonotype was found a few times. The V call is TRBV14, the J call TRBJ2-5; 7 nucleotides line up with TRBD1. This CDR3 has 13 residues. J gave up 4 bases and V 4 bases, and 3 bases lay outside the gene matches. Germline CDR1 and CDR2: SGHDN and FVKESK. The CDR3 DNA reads TGTGCCAGCAGCCGACAGGGATTAGAGACCCAGTACTTC. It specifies CASSRQGLETQYF.

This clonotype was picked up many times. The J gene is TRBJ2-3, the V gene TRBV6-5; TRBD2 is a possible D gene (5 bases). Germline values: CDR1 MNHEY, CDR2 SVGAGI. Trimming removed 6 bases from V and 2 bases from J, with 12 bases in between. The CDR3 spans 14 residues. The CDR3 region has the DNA TGTGCCAGCAGCCGGGGTCTCTACACAGATACGCAGTATTTT. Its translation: CASSRGLYTDTQYF.

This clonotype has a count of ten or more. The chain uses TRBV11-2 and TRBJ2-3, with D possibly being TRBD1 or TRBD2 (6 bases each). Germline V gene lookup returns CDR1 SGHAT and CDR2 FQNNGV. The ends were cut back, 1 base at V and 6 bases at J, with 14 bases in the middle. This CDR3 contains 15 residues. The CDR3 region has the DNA TGTGCCAGCAGCTTAGCCCGGGGGCCCCCCGATACGCAGTATTTT. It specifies CASSLARGPPDTQYF.

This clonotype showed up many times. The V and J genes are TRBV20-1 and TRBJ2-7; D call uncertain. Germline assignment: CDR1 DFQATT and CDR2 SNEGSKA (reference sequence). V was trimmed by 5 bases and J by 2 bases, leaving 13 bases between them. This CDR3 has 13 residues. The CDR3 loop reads CSAPSNSAYEQYF. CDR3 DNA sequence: TGCAGTGCTCCCTCGAATTCAGCCTACGAGCAGTACTTC.

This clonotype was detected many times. Here the CDR3 DNA reads TGTGCCAGCAGCCCAGTGATGGGACAGGGAATCCGGGAGACCCAGTACTTC. Translating gives CASSPVMGQGIRETQYF. The chain joins TRBV7-9 to TRBJ2-5, with 9 positions matching TRBD1. The germline gives CDR1 SEHNR, CDR2 FQNEAQ (reference sequence). The CDR3 extends over 17 amino acids. The junction had 15 bases not matched to a gene; V was cut back by 5 bases and J by 5 bases.

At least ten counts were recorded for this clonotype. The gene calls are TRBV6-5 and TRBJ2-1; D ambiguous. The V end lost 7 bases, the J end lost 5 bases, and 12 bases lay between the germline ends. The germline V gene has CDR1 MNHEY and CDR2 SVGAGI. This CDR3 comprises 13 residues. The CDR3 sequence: CASISAWNNEQFF. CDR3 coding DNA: TGTGCCAGCATTTCCGCTTGGAACAATGAGCAGTTCTTC.

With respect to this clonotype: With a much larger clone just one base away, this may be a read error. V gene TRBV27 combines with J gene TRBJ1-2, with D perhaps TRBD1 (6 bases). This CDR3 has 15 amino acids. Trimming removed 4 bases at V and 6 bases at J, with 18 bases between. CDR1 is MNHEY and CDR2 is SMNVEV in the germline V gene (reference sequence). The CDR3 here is CASSSGMGAINGYTF. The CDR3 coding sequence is TGTGCCAGCAGTTCGGGCATGGGGGCTATCAATGGCTACACCTTC.

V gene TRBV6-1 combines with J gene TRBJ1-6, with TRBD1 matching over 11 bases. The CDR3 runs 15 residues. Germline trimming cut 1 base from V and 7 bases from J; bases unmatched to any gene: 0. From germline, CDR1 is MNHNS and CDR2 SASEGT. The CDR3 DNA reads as TGTGCCAGCAGTGAAGGGACAGGGGGCAATTCACCCCTCCACTTT. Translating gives CASSEGTGGNSPLHF.

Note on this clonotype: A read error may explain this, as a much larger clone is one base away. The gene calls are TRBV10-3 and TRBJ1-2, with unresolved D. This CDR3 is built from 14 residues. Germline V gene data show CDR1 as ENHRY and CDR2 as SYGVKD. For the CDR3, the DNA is TGTGCCATCAGTGAGTCGAGCGGAAACTATGGCTACAGCTTC. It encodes CAISESSGNYGYSF.

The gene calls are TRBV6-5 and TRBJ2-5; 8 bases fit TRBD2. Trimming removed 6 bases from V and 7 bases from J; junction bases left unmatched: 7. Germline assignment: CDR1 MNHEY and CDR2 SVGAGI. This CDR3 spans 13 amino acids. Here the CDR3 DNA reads TGTGCCAGCAGCCCAACGGGGGGGACGACCCAGTACTTC. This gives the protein CASSPTGGTTQYF.

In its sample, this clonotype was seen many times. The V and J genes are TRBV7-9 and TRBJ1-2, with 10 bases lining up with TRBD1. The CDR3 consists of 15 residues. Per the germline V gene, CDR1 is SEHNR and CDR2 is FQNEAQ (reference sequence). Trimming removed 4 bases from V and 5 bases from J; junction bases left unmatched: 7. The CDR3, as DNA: TGTGCCAGCAGCTCCGAGACAGGGGGCGAGTATGGCTACACCTTC. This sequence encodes CASSSETGGEYGYTF.

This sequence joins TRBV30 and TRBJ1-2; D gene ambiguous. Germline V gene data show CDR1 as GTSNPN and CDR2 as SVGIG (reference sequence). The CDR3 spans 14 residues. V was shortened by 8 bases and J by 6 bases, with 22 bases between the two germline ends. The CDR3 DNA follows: TGTGCCGGCACCCACTGGGATAAAGCTAATGGCTACACCTTC. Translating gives CAGTHWDKANGYTF.

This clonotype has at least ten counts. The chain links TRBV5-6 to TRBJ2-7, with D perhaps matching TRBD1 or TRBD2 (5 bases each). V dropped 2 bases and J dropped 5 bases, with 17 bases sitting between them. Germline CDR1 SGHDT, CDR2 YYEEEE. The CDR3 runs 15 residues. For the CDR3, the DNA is TGTGCCAGCAGCTTTTTCGGGGACCTCCCCAACGAGCAGTACTTC. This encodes CASSFFGDLPNEQYF.

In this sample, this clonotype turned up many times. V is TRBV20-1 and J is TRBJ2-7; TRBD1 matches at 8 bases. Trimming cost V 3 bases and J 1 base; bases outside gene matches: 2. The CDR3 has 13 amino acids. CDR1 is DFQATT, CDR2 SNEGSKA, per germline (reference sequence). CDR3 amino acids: CSARDRVSYEQYF. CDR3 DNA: TGCAGTGCTAGGGACAGGGTTTCCTACGAGCAGTACTTC.

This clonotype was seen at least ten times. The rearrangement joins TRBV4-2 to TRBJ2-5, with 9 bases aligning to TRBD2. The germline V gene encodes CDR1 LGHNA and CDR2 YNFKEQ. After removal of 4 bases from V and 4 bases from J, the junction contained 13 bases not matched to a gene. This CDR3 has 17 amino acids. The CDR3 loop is CASSPTGGGASRETQYF. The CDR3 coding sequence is TGTGCCAGCAGCCCCACCGGCGGGGGGGCCTCAAGAGAGACCCAGTACTTC.